This T cell receptor beta chain was captured in a study of blood T cells in healthy people across ages. Study-wide findings and caveats: Percentage of naive T cells showed a strong correlation with TCR beta diversity.

This clonotype was recorded a few times. Its antigen is currently unknown. Drawn from each donor were 8.5 to 10 milliliters of peripheral blood. Combining a sample-barcoded 5' primer with a J-beta primer mix, a second PCR ran for roughly 7 to 11 cycles. TCRdb analysed the 5' RACE reads with MiXCR anew, one entry per CDR3 protein. The table includes some 800,000 distinct CDR3 sequences, approximately 48% detected once. The V and J ends lost 7 bases and 7 bases, in that order; junction bases with no gene match: 5. The CDR3 loop spans 13 amino acids. Specimen: blood. This chain joins TRBV12-3 or TRBV12-4 and TRBJ2-1, with 9 bases identical to TRBD1. The clonotype comes from a man aged 55 to 70 in good health. The CDR3 protein is CASKRTGANEQFF. DNA for the CDR3: TGTGCCAGCAAAAGGACAGGGGCAAATGAGCAGTTCTTC.